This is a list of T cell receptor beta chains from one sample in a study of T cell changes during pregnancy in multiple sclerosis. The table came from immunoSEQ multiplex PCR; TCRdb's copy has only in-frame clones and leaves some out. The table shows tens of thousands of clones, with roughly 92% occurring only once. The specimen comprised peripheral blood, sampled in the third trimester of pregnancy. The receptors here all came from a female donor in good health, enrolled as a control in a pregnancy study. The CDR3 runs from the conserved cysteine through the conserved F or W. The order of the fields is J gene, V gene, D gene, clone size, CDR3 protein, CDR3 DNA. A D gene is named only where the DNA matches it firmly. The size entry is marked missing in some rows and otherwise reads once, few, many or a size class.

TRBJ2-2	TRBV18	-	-	CASSPGPGALAGELFF	TGTGCCAGCTCACCAGGCCCGGGAGCCCTCGCCGGGGAGCTGTTTTTT
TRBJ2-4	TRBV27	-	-	CASRGVAKNIQYF	TGTGCCAGCAGGGGAGTAGCCAAAAACATTCAGTACTTC
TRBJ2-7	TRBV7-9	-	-	CASSLAGEYEQYF	TGTGCCAGCAGCTTAGCCGGGGAATACGAGCAGTACTTC
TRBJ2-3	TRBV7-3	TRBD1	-	CASSPLGQSTDTQYF	TGTGCCAGCAGCCCTCTGGGACAGAGCACAGATACGCAGTATTTT
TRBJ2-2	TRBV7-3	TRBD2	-	CASRGTGTSSTGELFF	TGTGCCAGCAGGGGGACCGGGACTAGCTCAACCGGGGAGCTGTTTTTT
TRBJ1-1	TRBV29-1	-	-	CSVDPEAEAFF	TGCAGCGTCGACCCAGAGGCTGAAGCTTTCTTT
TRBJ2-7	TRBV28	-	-	CASTGQSSYEQYF	TGTGCCAGCACAGGACAGAGCTCCTACGAGCAGTACTTC
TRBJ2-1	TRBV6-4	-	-	CASRLTGSHEQFF	TGTGCCAGCCGGCTCACAGGGTCACATGAGCAGTTCTTC
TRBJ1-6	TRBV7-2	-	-	CASSSGHYNSPLHF	TGTGCCAGCAGCTCGGGACATTATAATTCACCCCTCCACTTT
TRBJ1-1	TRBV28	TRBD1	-	CASVTGGGTEAFF	TGTGCCAGCGTGACAGGGGGCGGCACTGAAGCTTTCTTT
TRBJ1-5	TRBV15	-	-	CATSRPRAGTSNQPQHF	TGTGCCACCAGCCGCCCTCGGGCGGGGACTAGCAATCAGCCCCAGCATTTT
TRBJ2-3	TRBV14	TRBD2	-	CASSQGSAGGTDTQYF	TGTGCCAGCAGCCAAGGTTCGGCGGGAGGGACAGATACGCAGTATTTT
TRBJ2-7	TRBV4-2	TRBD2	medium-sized	CASSQVSGATYEQYF	TGTGCCAGCAGCCAAGTAAGCGGGGCCACCTACGAGCAGTACTTC
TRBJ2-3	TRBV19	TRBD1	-	CASSYRGDTQYF	TGTGCCAGTAGTTACAGGGGGGATACGCAGTATTTT
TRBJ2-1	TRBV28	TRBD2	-	CASKNRLAEGNEQFF	TGTGCCAGCAAGAATAGACTAGCGGAGGGCAATGAGCAGTTCTTC
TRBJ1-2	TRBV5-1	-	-	CASSLVQGDYGYTF	TGCGCCAGCAGCTTGGTACAGGGAGACTATGGCTACACCTTC
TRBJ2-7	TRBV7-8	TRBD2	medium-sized	CASSTRLAGESEQYF	TGTGCCAGCAGCACTAGACTAGCGGGAGAGAGCGAGCAGTACTTC
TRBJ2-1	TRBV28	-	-	CATEGGYNEQFF	TGTGCCACCGAGGGGGGGTACAATGAGCAGTTCTTC
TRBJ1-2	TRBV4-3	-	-	CASSQVAGAGGYTF	TGCGCCAGCAGCCAAGTGGCGGGGGCGGGGGGCTACACCTTC
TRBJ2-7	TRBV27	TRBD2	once	CASSYIGSGRGSYEQYF	TGTGCCAGCAGTTATATTGGGAGCGGGAGGGGGTCCTACGAGCAGTACTTC
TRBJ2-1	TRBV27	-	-	CASTPDYSSYNEQFF	TGTGCCAGCACCCCAGATTACAGCTCCTACAATGAGCAGTTCTTC
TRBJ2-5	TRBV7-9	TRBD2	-	CASSLRLAGDRGETQYF	TGTGCCAGCAGCCTGAGACTAGCGGGAGATAGAGGGGAGACCCAGTACTTC
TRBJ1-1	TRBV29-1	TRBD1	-	CSVPRTGIGDAAFF	TGCAGCGTCCCCAGGACAGGGATAGGGGATGCAGCTTTCTTT
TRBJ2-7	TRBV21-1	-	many	CASSKDTYEQYF	TGTGCCAGCAGCAAAGACACCTACGAGCAGTACTTC
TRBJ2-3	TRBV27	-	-	CATHRGGGNTQYF	TGTGCCACCCACAGAGGGGGGGGAAATACGCAGTATTTT
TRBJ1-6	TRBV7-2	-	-	CASSLGPGLNSPLHF	TGTGCCAGCAGCTTAGGGCCGGGGTTGAATTCACCCCTCCACTTT
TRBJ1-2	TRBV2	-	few	CASSEGPLNGYTF	TGTGCCAGCAGTGAGGGGCCCTTAAACGGCTACACCTTC
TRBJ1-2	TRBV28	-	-	CASSPTGSYYGYTF	TGTGCCAGCAGTCCTACCGGGAGTTACTATGGCTACACCTTC
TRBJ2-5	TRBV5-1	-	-	CASSFLTGPQETQYF	TGCGCCAGCAGCTTTCTGACAGGTCCGCAAGAGACCCAGTACTTC
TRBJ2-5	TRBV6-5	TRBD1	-	CASSRGSLQETQYF	TGTGCCAGCAGCAGGGGGTCCCTCCAAGAGACCCAGTACTTC
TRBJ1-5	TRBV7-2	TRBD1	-	CASSFEGQGHQPQHF	TGTGCCAGCAGCTTTGAGGGACAGGGGCATCAGCCCCAGCATTTT
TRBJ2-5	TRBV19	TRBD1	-	CASSIGGTGETQYF	TGTGCCAGTAGTATAGGCGGGACAGGAGAGACCCAGTACTTC
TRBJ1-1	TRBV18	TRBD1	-	CASSPPNRGGTEAFF	TGTGCCAGCTCACCACCGAACAGGGGCGGGACTGAAGCTTTCTTT
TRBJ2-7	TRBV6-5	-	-	CASSPAGFYDEQYF	TGTGCCAGCAGTCCAGCCGGGTTCTATGACGAGCAGTACTTC
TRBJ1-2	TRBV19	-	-	CASSNYVRGRGYTF	TGTGCCAGTAGTAACTACGTCCGGGGGAGAGGCTACACCTTC
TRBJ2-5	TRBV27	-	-	CASSLNVYETQYF	TGTGCCAGCAGTTTAAATGTGTATGAGACCCAGTACTTC
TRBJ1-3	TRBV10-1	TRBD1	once	CASSEYRDRGNYSGNTIYF	TGCGCCAGCAGTGAATACCGGGACAGGGGCAATTACTCTGGAAACACCATATATTTT
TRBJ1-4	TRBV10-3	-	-	CAISVQVNEKLFF	TGTGCCATCAGTGTCCAGGTGAATGAAAAACTGTTTTTT
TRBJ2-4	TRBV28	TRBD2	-	CASSFTPHGTSGRAAKNIQYF	TGTGCCAGCAGTTTTACCCCACACGGGACTAGCGGGAGGGCCGCCAAAAACATTCAGTACTTC
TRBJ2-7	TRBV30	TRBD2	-	CAWSVLSGLASKQYF	TGTGCCTGGAGTGTACTATCCGGACTAGCTTCGAAGCAGTACTTC
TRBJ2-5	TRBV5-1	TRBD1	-	CASSTRTGLETQYF	TGCGCCAGCAGCACACGGACAGGGTTGGAGACCCAGTACTTC
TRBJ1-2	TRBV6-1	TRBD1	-	CASSEYPWTGGKDGYTF	TGTGCCAGCAGTGAATACCCATGGACAGGGGGAAAAGATGGCTACACCTTC
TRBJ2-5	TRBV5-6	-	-	CASSLGAGQETQYF	TGTGCCAGCAGCTTGGGGGCAGGCCAAGAGACCCAGTACTTC
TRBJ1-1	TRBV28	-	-	CASSLGGTRTEAFF	TGTGCCAGCAGCCTCGGGGGGACTCGGACTGAAGCTTTCTTT
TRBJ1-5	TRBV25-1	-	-	CASSETGQAQPQHF	TGTGCCAGCAGTGAAACAGGGCAGGCTCAGCCCCAGCATTTT
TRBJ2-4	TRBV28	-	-	CASSNRDYVKNIQYF	TGTGCCAGCAGTAACAGGGACTATGTCAAAAACATTCAGTACTTC
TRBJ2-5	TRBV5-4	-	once	CASKGGQGETQYF	TGTGCCAGCAAAGGAGGGCAAGGAGAGACCCAGTACTTC
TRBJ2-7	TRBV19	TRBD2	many	CASSIGSGAYEQYF	TGTGCCAGTAGTATCGGTAGCGGGGCCTACGAGCAGTACTTC
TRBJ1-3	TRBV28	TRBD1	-	CASTSQGGYGNTIYF	TGTGCCAGCACCTCACAGGGGGGCTATGGAAACACCATATATTTT
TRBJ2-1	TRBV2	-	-	CASGGLSYNEQFF	TGTGCCAGCGGGGGCCTATCCTACAATGAGCAGTTCTTC
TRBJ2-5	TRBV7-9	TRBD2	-	CASSLEYGTSHGETQYF	TGTGCCAGCAGCTTAGAGTACGGGACTAGCCACGGGGAGACCCAGTACTTC
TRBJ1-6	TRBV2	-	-	CASRPTQGYNSPLHF	TGTGCCAGCAGACCCACGCAGGGCTATAATTCACCCCTCCACTTT
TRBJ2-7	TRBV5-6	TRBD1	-	CASSLEFDRGHEQYF	TGTGCCAGCAGCTTGGAGTTTGACAGGGGCCACGAGCAGTACTTC